This T cell receptor beta chain emerged from a study of blood T cell repertoires in COVID-19. Overall study: The United States, Italy and Spain supplied acute and convalescent COVID-19 samples.

Germline V gives CDR1 LNHDA, CDR2 SQIVND (reference sequence). The CDR3 runs 14 residues. Between the trimmed V and J ends, which lost 1 base and 5 bases, there was a span of 11 bases. Clones were read by immunoSEQ multiplex PCR, and TCRdb kept only the in-frame ones, dropping some. The sample yields 150,000 to 200,000 clones, 70% to 85% seen once. The rearrangement uses TRBV19 and TRBJ1-1; D uncertain. Source material: peripheral blood. This clonotype originated in a woman aged 80 or older with acute or convalescent COVID-19. For the CDR3, the DNA is TGTGCCAGTAGTATAGGTCAGGCTCGTACTGAAGCTTTCTTT. Residues: CASSIGQARTEAFF.